Shown below are 5 T cell receptor beta chains from a single sample sequenced in a study of regulatory T cells in long-lasting Graves disease. As for time point: newly diagnosed GD, antithyroid drugs for less than 3 months. Isolated PBMC RNA provided the starting material for the TCR library. Arm-PCR with iRepertoire HTBI primers amplified the CDR3 regions for these TCR beta libraries. MiXCR, run by TCRdb on the multiplex PCR reads, gives a single entry per CDR3 protein. Here the sample spans some 450,000 distinct CDR3 sequences, about 16% being singletons. The sample was also reused in another study, on T cells in Graves' hyperthyroidism and ophthalmopathy.

Sequenced here: peripheral blood mononuclear cells (PBMCs), sampled at new diagnosis, from a patient treated with antithyroid drugs. These receptors were collected from a young woman with Graves disease.

This clonotype was seen many times. J is TRBJ1-5 and V is TRBV12-3 or TRBV12-4; 11 nucleotides line up with TRBD1. The V segment lost 3 bases and the J segment 4 bases; nucleotides outside the gene matches: 11. The CDR3 covers 18 residues. The CDR3 bases are TGTGCCAGCAGTTTCGAATCCTGGGACAGGGGGTTAAATCAGCCCCAGCATTTT. Its translation: CASSFESWDRGLNQPQHF.

A few counts support this clonotype. The chain combines TRBV7-2 with TRBJ1-2; D is ambiguous. The germline V and J ends were trimmed by 5 bases and 2 bases, with 15 bases remaining between them. Germline V gene lookup returns CDR1 SGHTA and CDR2 FQGNSA. This CDR3 is built from 15 residues. CDR3 sequence: CASSLYSGSNYGYTF. CDR3 bases: TGTGCCAGCAGCCTCTACAGTGGGTCCAACTATGGCTACACCTTC.

This clonotype was seen repeatedly, ten times or more. V is TRBV18 and J is TRBJ1-3; D not certain. CDR1 is KGHSH, CDR2 LQKENI, per germline. Trimming left V 3 bases short and J 0 bases short, with 6 bases between. CDR3 length: 14 residues. CDR3 bases: TGTGCCAGCTCACCTTCGCCCTCTGGAAACACCATATATTTT. Protein sequence: CASSPSPSGNTIYF.

CDR3 sequence reads: CASSLGGGMDEKLFF. The CDR3 coding sequence is TGTGCCAGCAGCTTAGGGGGGGGGATGGATGAAAAACTGTTTTTT. This chain joins TRBV7-6 and TRBJ1-4; D might be TRBD1 (5 bases). The CDR3 has 15 amino acids. Trimming took off 1 base at V and 6 bases at J, with 12 bases between the two ends. Germline lookup yields CDR1 SGHVS and CDR2 FNYEAQ.

The V call is TRBV7-7, the J call TRBJ2-5, with D perhaps given as TRBD1 or TRBD2 (6 bases each). Looked up from germline, CDR1 is SSHAT and CDR2 is FNYEAQ (reference sequence). This CDR3 comprises 12 residues. The CDR3 reads CASGEGGETQYF. CDR3 bases: TGTGCTAGCGGCGAGGGGGGAGAGACCCAGTACTTC.